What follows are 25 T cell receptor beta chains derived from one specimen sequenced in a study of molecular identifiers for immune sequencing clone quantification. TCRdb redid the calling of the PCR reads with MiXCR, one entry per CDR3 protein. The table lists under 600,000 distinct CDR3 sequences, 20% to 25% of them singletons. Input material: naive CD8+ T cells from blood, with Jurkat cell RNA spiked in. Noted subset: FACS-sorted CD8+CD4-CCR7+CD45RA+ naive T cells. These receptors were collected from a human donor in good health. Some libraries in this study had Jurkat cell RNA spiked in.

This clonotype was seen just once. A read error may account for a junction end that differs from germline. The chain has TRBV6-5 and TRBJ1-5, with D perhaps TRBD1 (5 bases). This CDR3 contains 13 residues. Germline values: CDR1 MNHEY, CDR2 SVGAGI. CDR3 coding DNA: TGTGCCAGTTCAGGGTCGCCCAATCAGCCCCAGCGTTTT. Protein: CASSGSPNQPQRF.

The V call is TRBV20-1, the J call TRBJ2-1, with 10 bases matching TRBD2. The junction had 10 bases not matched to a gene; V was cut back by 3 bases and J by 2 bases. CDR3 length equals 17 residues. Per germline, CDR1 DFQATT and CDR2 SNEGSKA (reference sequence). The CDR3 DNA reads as TGCAGTGCTAGTGATCACGGACTAGCGGTAACCTACAATGAGCAGTTCTTC. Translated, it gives CSASDHGLAVTYNEQFF.

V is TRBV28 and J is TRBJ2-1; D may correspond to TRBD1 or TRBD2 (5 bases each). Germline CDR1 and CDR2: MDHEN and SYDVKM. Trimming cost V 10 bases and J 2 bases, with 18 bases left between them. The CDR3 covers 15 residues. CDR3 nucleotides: TGTGCCACTTACCGTGGGACCACCACCTACAATGAGCAGTTCTTC. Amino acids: CATYRGTTTYNEQFF.

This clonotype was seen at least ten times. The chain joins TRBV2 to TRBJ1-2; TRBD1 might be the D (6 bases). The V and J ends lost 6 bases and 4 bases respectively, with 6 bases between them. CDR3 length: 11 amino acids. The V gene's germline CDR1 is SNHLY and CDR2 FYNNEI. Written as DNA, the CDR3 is TGTGCCAGCAGGGACAGCTATGGCTACACCTTC. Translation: CASRDSYGYTF.

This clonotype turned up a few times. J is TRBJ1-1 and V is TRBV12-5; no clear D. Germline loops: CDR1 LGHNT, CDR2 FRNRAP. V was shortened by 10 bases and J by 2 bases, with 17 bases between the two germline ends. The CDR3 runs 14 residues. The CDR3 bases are TGTGCTACCGCCTCATCCCCCAGCAACACTGAAGCTTTCTTT. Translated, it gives CATASSPSNTEAFF.

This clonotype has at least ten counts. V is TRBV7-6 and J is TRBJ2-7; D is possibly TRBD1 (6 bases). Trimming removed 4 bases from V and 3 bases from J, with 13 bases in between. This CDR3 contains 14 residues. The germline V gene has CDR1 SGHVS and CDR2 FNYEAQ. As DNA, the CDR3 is TGTGCCAGCAGCTCGACGGGACAAGACTACGAGCAGTACTTC. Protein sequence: CASSSTGQDYEQYF.

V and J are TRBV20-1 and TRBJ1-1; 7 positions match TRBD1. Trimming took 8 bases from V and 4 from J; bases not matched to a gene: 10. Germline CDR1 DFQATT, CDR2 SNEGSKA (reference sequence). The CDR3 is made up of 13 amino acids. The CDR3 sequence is CSTQQGMGTEAFF. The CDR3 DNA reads TGCAGTACACAACAGGGGATGGGCACTGAAGCTTTCTTT.

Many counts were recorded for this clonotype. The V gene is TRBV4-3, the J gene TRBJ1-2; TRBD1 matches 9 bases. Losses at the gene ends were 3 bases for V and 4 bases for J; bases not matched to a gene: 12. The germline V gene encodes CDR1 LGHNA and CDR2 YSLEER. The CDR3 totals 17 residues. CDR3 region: CASSQETPGQGSYGYTF. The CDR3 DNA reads TGCGCCAGCAGCCAGGAAACCCCGGGACAGGGTAGCTATGGCTACACCTTC.

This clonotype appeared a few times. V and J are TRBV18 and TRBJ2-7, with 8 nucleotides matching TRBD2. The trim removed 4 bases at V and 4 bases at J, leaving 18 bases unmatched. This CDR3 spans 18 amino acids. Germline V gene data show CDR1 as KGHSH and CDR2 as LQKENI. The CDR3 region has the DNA TGTGCCAGCTCACAGTCTGCACTCTTGGTAGCGGGACAATACGAGCAGTACTTC. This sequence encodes CASSQSALLVAGQYEQYF.

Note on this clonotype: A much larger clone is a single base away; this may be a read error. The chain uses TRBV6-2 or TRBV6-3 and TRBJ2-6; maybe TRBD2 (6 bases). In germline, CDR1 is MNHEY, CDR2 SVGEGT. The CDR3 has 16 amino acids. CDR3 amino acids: CASSYRPGVGANVPTF. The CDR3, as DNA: TGTGCCAGCAGTTACCGCCCGGGAGTTGGGGCCAACGTCCCGACTTTC.

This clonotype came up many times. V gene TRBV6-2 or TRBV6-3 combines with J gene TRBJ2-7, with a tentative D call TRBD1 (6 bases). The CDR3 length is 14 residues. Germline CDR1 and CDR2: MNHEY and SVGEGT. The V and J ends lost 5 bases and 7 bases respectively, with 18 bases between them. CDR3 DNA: TGTGCCAGCAGTCGGGACAAGAACCCGGGGGAGCAGTACTTC. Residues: CASSRDKNPGEQYF.

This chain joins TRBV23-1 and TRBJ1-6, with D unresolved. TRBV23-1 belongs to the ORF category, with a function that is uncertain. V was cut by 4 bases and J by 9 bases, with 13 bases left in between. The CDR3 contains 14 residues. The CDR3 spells CASSRHLLRSPLHF. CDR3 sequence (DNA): TGCGCCAGCAGTCGCCATCTACTGCGTTCACCCCTCCACTTT.

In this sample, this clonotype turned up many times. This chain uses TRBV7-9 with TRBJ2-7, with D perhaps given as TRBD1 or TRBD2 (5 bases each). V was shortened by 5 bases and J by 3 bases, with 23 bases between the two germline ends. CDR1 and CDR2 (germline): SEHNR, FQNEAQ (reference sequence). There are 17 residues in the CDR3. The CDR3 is CASSPRQPGPDRYEQYF. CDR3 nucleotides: TGTGCCAGCAGCCCCCGTCAGCCGGGACCGGACCGCTACGAGCAGTACTTC.

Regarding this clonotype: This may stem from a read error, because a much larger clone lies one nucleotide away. The CDR3 is CASDPGGFSTDTQYF. The CDR3 DNA reads as TGTGCCAGCGATCCAGGGGGTTTTAGCACAGATACGCAGTATTTT. The V and J genes are TRBV6-5 and TRBJ2-3; the match to TRBD1 covers 7 bases. J lost 0 bases, V lost 8 bases, and 8 bases had no gene match. Germline lookup yields CDR1 MNHEY and CDR2 SVGAGI. This CDR3 is built from 15 residues.

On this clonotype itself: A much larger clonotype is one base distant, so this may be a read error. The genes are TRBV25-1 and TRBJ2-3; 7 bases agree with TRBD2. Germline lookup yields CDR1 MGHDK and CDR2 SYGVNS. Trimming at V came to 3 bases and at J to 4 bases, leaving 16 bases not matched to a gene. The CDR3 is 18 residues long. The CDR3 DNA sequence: TGTGCCAGCAGTGACGGTCTTCTGGCGGGAGAGGGCTCAGATACGCAGTATTTT. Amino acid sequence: CASSDGLLAGEGSDTQYF.

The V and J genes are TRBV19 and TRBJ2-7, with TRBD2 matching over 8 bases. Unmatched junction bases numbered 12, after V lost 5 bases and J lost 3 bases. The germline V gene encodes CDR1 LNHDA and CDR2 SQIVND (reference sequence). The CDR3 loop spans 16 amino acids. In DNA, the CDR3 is TGTGCCAGTAGTCCCTTTTTCGGGGGGGGCCGCTACGAGCAGTACTTC. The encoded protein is CASSPFFGGGRYEQYF.

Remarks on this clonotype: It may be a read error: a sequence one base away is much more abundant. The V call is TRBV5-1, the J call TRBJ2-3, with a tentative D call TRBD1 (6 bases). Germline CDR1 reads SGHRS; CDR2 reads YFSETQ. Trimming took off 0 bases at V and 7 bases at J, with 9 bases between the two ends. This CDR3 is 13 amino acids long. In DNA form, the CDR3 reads TGCGCCAGCAGCTTGGAGACAGGACATACGCAGTATTTT. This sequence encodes CASSLETGHTQYF.

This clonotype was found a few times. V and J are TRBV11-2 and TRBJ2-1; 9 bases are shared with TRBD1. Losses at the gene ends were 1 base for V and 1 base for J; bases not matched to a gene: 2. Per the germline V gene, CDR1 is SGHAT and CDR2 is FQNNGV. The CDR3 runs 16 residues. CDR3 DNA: TGTGCCAGCAGCTTAGGGGGGACAGGGTCCTACAATGAGCAGTTCTTC. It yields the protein CASSLGGTGSYNEQFF. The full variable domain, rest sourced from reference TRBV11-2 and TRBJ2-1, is EAGVAQSPRYKIIEKRQSVAFWCNPISGHATLYWYQQILGQGPKLLIQFQNNGVVDDSQLPKDRFSAERLKGVDSTLKIQPAKLEDSAVYLCASSLGGTGSYNEQFFGPGTRLTVL.

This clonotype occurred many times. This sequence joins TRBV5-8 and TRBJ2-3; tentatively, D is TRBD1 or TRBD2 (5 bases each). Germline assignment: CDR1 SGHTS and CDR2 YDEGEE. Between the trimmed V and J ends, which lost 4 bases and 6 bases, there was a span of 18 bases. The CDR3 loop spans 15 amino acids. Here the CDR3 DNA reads TGTGCCAGCAGCCCACCTGGGGGAAGGGCCGATACGCAGTATTTT. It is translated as CASSPPGGRADTQYF.

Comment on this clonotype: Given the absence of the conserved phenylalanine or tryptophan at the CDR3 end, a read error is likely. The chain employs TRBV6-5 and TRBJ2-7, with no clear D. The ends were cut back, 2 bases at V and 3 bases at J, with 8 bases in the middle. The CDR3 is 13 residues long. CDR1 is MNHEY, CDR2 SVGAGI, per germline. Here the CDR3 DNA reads TGTGCCAGCAGTTACGGGGTTGGCTACGAGCAGTACTCC. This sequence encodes CASSYGVGYEQYS.

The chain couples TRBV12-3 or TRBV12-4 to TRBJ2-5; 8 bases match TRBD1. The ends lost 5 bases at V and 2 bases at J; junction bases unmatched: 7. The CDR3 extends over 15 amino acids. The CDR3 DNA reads TGTGCCAGCAGTAGAGAGGACAGGGAGCAAGAGACCCAGTACTTC. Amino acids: CASSREDREQETQYF.

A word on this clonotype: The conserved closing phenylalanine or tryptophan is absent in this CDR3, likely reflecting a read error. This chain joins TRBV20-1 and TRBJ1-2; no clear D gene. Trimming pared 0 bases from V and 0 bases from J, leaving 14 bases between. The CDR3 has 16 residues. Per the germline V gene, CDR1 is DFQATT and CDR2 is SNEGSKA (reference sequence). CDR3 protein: CSARDLAGGANYGYTS. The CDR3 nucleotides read TGCAGTGCTAGAGATCTCGCGGGCGGAGCTAACTATGGCTACACCTCC.

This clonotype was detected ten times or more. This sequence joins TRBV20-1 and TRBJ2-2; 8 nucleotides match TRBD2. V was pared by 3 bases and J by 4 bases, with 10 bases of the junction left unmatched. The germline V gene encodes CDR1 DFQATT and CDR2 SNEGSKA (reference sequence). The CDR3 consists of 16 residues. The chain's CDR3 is CSASDSGKAVTGELFF. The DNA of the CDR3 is TGCAGTGCTAGCGATAGCGGGAAGGCGGTCACCGGGGAGCTGTTTTTT.

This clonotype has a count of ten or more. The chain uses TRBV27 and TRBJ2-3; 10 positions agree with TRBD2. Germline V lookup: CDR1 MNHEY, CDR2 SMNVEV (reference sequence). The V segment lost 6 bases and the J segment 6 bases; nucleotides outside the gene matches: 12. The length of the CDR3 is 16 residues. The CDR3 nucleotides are TGTGCCAGCAGATTCGCTAGCGGGAGTAGAGGGGATACGCAGTATTTT. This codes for CASRFASGSRGDTQYF.

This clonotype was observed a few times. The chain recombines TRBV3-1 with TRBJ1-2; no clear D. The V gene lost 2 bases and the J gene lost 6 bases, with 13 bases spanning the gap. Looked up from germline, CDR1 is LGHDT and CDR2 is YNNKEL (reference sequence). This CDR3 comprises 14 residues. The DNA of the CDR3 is TGTGCCAGCAGCCAACCCGGATTTTACGATGGCTACACCTTC. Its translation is CASSQPGFYDGYTF. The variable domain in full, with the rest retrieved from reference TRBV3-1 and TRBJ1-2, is DTAVSQTPKYLVTQMGNDKSIKCEQNLGHDTMYWYKQDSKKFLKIMFSYNNKELIINETVPNRFSPKSPDKAHLNLHINSLELGDSAVYFCASSQPGFYDGYTFGSGTRLTVV.